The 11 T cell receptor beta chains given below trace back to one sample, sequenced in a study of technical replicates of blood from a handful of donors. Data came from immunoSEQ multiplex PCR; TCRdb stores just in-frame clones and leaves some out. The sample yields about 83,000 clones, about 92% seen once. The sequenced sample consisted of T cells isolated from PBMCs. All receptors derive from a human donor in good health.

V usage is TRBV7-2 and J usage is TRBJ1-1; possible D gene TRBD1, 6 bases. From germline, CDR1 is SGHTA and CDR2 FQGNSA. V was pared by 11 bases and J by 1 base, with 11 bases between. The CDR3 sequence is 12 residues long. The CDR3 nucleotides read TGTGCCCAGGGGCCCCCGAACACTGAAGCTTTCTTT. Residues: CAQGPPNTEAFF.

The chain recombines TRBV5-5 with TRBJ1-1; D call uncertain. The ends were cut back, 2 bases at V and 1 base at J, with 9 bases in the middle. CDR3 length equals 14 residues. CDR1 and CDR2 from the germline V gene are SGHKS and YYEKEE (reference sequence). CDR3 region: CASSFGFGNTEAFF. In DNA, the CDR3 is TGTGCCAGCAGCTTCGGGTTCGGGAACACTGAAGCTTTCTTT.

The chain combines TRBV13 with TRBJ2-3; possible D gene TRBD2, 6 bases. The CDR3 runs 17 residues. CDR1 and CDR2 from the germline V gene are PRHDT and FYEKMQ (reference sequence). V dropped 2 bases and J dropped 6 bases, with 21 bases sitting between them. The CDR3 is CASSLSLGVSGEDTQYF. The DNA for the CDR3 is TGTGCCAGCAGCTTATCCCTAGGGGTTAGCGGCGAGGATACGCAGTATTTT.

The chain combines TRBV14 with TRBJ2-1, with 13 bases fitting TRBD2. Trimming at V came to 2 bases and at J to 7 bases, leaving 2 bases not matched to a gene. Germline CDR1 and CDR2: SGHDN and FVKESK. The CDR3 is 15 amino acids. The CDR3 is CASSQRLAGGNEQFF. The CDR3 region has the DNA TGTGCCAGCAGCCAACGACTAGCGGGGGGAAATGAGCAGTTCTTC.

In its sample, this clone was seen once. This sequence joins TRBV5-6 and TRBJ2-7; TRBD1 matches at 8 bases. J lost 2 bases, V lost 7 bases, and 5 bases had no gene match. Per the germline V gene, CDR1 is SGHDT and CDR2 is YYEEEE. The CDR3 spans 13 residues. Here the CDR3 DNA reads TGTGCCAGCCTCAGGACAGGGACCTACGAGCAGTACTTC. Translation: CASLRTGTYEQYF.

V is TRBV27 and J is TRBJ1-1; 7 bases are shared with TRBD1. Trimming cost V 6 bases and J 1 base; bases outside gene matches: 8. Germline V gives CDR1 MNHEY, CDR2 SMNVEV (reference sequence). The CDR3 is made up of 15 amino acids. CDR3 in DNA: TGTGCCAGCAGCTTACGACAGGGCTCGAACACTGAAGCTTTCTTT. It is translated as CASSLRQGSNTEAFF.

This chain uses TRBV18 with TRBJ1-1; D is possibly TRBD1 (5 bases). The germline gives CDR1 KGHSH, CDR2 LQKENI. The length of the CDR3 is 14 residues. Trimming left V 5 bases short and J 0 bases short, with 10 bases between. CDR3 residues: CASSFDSMNTEAFF. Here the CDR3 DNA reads TGTGCCAGCTCATTCGACAGCATGAACACTGAAGCTTTCTTT.

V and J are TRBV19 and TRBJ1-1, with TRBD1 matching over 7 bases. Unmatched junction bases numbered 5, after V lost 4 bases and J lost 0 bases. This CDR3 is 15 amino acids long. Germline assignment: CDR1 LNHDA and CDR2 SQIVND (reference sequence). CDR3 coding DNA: TGTGCCAGTAGTAAAGGGGACAGAATGAACACTGAAGCTTTCTTT. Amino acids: CASSKGDRMNTEAFF.

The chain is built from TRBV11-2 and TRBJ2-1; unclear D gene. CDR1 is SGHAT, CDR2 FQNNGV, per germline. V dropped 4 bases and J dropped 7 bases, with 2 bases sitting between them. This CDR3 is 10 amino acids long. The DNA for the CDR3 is TGTGCCAGCAGCTCAAATGAGCAGTTCTTC. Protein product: CASSSNEQFF.

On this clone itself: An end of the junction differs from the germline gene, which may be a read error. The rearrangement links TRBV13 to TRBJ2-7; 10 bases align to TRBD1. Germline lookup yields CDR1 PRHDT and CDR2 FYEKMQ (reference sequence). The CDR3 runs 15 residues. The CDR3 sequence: CAGSWRDRGTHEQYF. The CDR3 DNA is TGTGCCGGCAGCTGGCGGGACAGGGGTACTCACGAGCAGTACTTC.

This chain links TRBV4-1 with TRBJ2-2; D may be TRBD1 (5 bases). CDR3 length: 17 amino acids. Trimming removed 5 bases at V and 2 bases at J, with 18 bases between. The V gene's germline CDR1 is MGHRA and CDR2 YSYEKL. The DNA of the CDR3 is TGCGCCAGCAGCAACCCCAGGGAACAGAGAAACACCGGGGAGCTGTTTTTT. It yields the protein CASSNPREQRNTGELFF.